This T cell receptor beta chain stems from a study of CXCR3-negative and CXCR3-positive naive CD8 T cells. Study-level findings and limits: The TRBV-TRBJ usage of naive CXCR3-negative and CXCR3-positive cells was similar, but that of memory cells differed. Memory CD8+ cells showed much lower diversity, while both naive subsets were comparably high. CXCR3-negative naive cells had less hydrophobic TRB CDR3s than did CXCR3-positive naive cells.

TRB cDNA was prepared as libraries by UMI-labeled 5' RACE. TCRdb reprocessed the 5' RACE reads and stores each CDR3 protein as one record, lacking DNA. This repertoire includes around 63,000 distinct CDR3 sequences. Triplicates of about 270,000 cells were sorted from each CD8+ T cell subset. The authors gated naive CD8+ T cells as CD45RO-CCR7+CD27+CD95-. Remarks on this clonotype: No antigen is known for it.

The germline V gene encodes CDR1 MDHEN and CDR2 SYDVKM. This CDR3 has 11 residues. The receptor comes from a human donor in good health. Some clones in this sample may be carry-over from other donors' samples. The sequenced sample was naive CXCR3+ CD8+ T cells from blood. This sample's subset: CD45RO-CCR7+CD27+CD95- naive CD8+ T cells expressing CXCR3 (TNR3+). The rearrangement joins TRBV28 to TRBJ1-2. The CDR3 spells CASRGPGGYTF.